This is a list of T cell receptor beta chains from one sample in a study of blood T cell repertoires in COVID-19. The method was immunoSEQ multiplex PCR; TCRdb's version includes in-frame clones alone and lacks a portion of them. The sample lists 200,000 to 250,000 clones, nearly 90% occurring once. What was sequenced was PBMCs or T cells enriched from blood (not recorded which). These receptors were obtained from a man aged 25 to 40 who had been exposed to COVID-19. The CDR3 runs from the conserved cysteine through the conserved F or W. A D gene is named only where the DNA matches it firmly. Some rows have no size entry. The others give once, few or many, or a class for an expanded clone.

cdr3_nt,cdr3_aa,d_call,v_call,clone_size,j_call
TGCAGCGTCGCGCGCCTTACAGGGATCATGAACACCGGGGAGCTGTTTTTT,CSVARLTGIMNTGELFF,NA,TRBV29-1,NA,TRBJ2-2
TGTGCCAGCAGCGTAGATGGGACAGCTAATCAGCCCCAGCATTTT,CASSVDGTANQPQHF,TRBD1,TRBV9,few,TRBJ1-5
TGTGCCAGCAGTTACTCCCGGACAGGGGCAAATAATTCACCCCTCCACTTT,CASSYSRTGANNSPLHF,TRBD1,TRBV6-2/TRBV6-3,NA,TRBJ1-6
TGTGCCAGTCGGGGGGGCGCTGGGGGCTATGGCTACACCTTC,CASRGGAGGYGYTF,NA,TRBV19,few,TRBJ1-2
TGTGCCAGCAGCTTAGCGGGGGCAGTCTACGAGCAGTACTTC,CASSLAGAVYEQYF,NA,TRBV7-9,NA,TRBJ2-7
TGTGCCAGCAGTTACGGGACTGGGCAGTTCTTC,CASSYGTGQFF,NA,TRBV6-5,NA,TRBJ2-1
TGTGCCACCAGAGGGGGTACGTGGGTATACGAGCAGTACTTC,CATRGGTWVYEQYF,NA,TRBV24-1,NA,TRBJ2-7
TGTGCCAGTAGTCTCTCCGGACTAGCGGGGGGGCCGTCCTACGAGCAGTACTTC,CASSLSGLAGGPSYEQYF,TRBD2,TRBV19,NA,TRBJ2-7
TGTGCCAGTACCGAGGCCGGGGAGCTGTTTTTT,CASTEAGELFF,NA,TRBV19,NA,TRBJ2-2
TGTGCCAGCAGCTTCGAGGCACACTCTTTGAATTCACCCCTCCACTTT,CASSFEAHSLNSPLHF,NA,TRBV5-4,NA,TRBJ1-6
TGCAGCGTTGAATCCCCAGCGAGCTACGAGCAGTACTTC,CSVESPASYEQYF,NA,TRBV29-1,NA,TRBJ2-7
TGTGCCAGTAGTATAGTAGCTGGTGAGCAGTTCTTC,CASSIVAGEQFF,NA,TRBV19,few,TRBJ2-1
TGTGCCAGCGACGTGGCAGGACGGGGCTACAATGAGCAGTTCTTC,CASDVAGRGYNEQFF,NA,TRBV6-5,NA,TRBJ2-1
TGTGCCAGCGGAGGGGATCAGCCCCAGCATTTT,CASGGDQPQHF,NA,TRBV7-9,NA,TRBJ1-5
TGTGCCAGCAGTCTCCGACTAGCGTCGGCAGATACGCAGTATTTT,CASSLRLASADTQYF,TRBD2,TRBV6-4,few,TRBJ2-3
TGTGCCAGCAGCTCGTCGGGTTTGAATCAGCCCCAGCATTTT,CASSSSGLNQPQHF,NA,TRBV5-4,NA,TRBJ1-5
TGTGCCAGCAGCTTAGCGCCAGCGGTGCGCGAGGAGCAGTACTTC,CASSLAPAVREEQYF,NA,TRBV7-8,NA,TRBJ2-7
TGTGCCAGCACCCTTGACAGGGGAACGTACGAGCAGTACTTC,CASTLDRGTYEQYF,TRBD1,TRBV5-6,NA,TRBJ2-7
TGTGCCAGCAGTCAGGGACAGGAGGGAAACACCATATATTTT,CASSQGQEGNTIYF,TRBD1,TRBV6-1,once,TRBJ1-3
TGTGCCAGCAGCTTGACATCGACCTCTGGAAACACCATATATTTT,CASSLTSTSGNTIYF,NA,TRBV7-3,NA,TRBJ1-3
TGTGCCAGCAGTTTGGCCAGCACAGATACGCAGTATTTT,CASSLASTDTQYF,NA,TRBV12-3/TRBV12-4,NA,TRBJ2-3
TGTGCCAGCATCCAGACTCATCTGAGCTCTGGAAACACCATATATTTT,CASIQTHLSSGNTIYF,NA,TRBV5-8,once,TRBJ1-3
TGTGCCAGCAGGCAAGGCGGCAGGGCCATTGAAGCTTTCTTT,CASRQGGRAIEAFF,NA,TRBV6-5,NA,TRBJ1-1
TGTGCCAGCAGTACGGGAACGGGCTATGGCTACACCTTC,CASSTGTGYGYTF,NA,TRBV2,NA,TRBJ1-2
TGTGCCAGCAGCTCGGGGAGGCCCACGAACACCGGGGAGCTGTTTTTT,CASSSGRPTNTGELFF,NA,TRBV7-6,NA,TRBJ2-2
TGCAGCGTTTTAGGGACAGGGGTGAACACTGAAGCTTTCTTT,CSVLGTGVNTEAFF,TRBD1,TRBV29-1,few,TRBJ1-1
TGTGCCAGTAGCCCAGCTGGGGGCTACACTGAAGCTTTCTTT,CASSPAGGYTEAFF,NA,TRBV19,NA,TRBJ1-1
TGCAGCGGTGTACAGGGGGCGCGGAATGAGCAGTTCTTC,CSGVQGARNEQFF,TRBD1,TRBV29-1,NA,TRBJ2-1
TGTGCCAGCAGCCAAGCCCTTCCGGGACAGTTTTACAATGAGCAGTTCTTC,CASSQALPGQFYNEQFF,TRBD1,TRBV3-1/TRBV3-2,NA,TRBJ2-1
TGTGCCAGCAGTTTAGGGGGGGTGAACACTGAAGCTTTCTTT,CASSLGGVNTEAFF,NA,TRBV27,NA,TRBJ1-1
TGTGCCAGCAGCGTAGGAGCGAAGGCGGGGGGTGAAAATGAGCAGTTCTTC,CASSVGAKAGGENEQFF,TRBD2,TRBV9,NA,TRBJ2-1
TGTGCCAGCAGCTCTGGCTCTAGCGGGGGGCCCCGTCGCCAAGAGACCCAGTACTTC,CASSSGSSGGPRRQETQYF,TRBD2,TRBV11-3,NA,TRBJ2-5
TGTGCCAGCAGCCGCGACGGGGGGGGAGTGAATGAAAAACTGTTTTTT,CASSRDGGGVNEKLFF,NA,TRBV4-2,few,TRBJ1-4
TGTGCCAGCAGCTTGTGGCCGGGTGATGACACTGAAGCTTTCTTT,CASSLWPGDDTEAFF,NA,TRBV11-2,NA,TRBJ1-1
TGTGCCAGCAGCTTGACGACTAGCGCGAGCACAGATACGCAGTATTTT,CASSLTTSASTDTQYF,TRBD2,TRBV11-3,once,TRBJ2-3
TGTGCCAGCTCACCACCGCCAGGGGCGCCGCTAGGCTATGGCTACACCTTC,CASSPPPGAPLGYGYTF,NA,TRBV18,NA,TRBJ1-2
TGTGCCAGCAGAACAGGGTTGAAGGAAAAACTGTTTTTT,CASRTGLKEKLFF,NA,TRBV2,NA,TRBJ1-4
TGTGCCAGCAGCTTGGGGACAGACTACAATGAGCAGTTCTTC,CASSLGTDYNEQFF,NA,TRBV5-8,NA,TRBJ2-1
TGTGCCAGCTCAATTACAGGGATGGCCTACGAGCAGTACTTC,CASSITGMAYEQYF,NA,TRBV18,NA,TRBJ2-7
TGTGCCTGGAGTGTAGGGCGGTCTCCGGGGTCACCCCTCCACTTT,CAWSVGRSPGSPLHF,NA,TRBV30,NA,TRBJ1-6
TGTGCCAGCAGCCTGGACAGGGCAGAGACCCAGTACTTC,CASSLDRAETQYF,TRBD1,TRBV11-2,NA,TRBJ2-5
TGTGCCAGCAGTTACTCCCCGAGGCGGCCCCTCCACTTT,CASSYSPRRPLHF,NA,TRBV6-2/TRBV6-3,NA,TRBJ1-6
TGCGCCAGCAGCCCGATTCATGGCGGGGGGGGCAACACAGATACGCAGTATTTT,CASSPIHGGGGNTDTQYF,TRBD2,TRBV4-1,NA,TRBJ2-3
TGCGCCAGCAGTGAGAGCGGGACGGCCTCACCCCTCCACTTT,CASSESGTASPLHF,NA,TRBV10-2,NA,TRBJ1-6
TGTGCTAGTGGTTTGGCCGAGACAGGGGTGGGGCCCCTCCACTTT,CASGLAETGVGPLHF,TRBD1,TRBV12-5,NA,TRBJ1-6
TGTGCCAGCTCACCGGACAGGTTGAACACTGAAGCTTTCTTT,CASSPDRLNTEAFF,TRBD1,TRBV18,NA,TRBJ1-1
TGTGCCAGCAGTTACTCGAGGGCTCCGGGGGAGCAGTACTTC,CASSYSRAPGEQYF,NA,TRBV6-5,NA,TRBJ2-7
TGTGCCAGTAGTACGACAGTGAACACTGAAGCTTTCTTT,CASSTTVNTEAFF,NA,TRBV19,NA,TRBJ1-1
TGCGCCAGCAGCTTGGCCGTAGCCGGGGTTACTGAAGCTTTCTTT,CASSLAVAGVTEAFF,NA,TRBV5-1,NA,TRBJ1-1
TGTGCCAGCACCTTTACCCGGGGGGACACCATATATTTT,CASTFTRGDTIYF,NA,TRBV12-3/TRBV12-4,NA,TRBJ1-3
TGTGCCAGCAGTGAAGAGAGGGGGGGGAATTCACCCCTCCACTTT,CASSEERGGNSPLHF,NA,TRBV6-1,NA,TRBJ1-6
TGTGCCAGCAGCTTAGGATTAGGACAGGGGATTTCACCCCTCCACTTT,CASSLGLGQGISPLHF,TRBD1,TRBV7-2,NA,TRBJ1-6
TGTGCCTGCTCACAGGGGGCCGGAGGAAACACCATATATTTT,CACSQGAGGNTIYF,TRBD1,TRBV30,once,TRBJ1-3